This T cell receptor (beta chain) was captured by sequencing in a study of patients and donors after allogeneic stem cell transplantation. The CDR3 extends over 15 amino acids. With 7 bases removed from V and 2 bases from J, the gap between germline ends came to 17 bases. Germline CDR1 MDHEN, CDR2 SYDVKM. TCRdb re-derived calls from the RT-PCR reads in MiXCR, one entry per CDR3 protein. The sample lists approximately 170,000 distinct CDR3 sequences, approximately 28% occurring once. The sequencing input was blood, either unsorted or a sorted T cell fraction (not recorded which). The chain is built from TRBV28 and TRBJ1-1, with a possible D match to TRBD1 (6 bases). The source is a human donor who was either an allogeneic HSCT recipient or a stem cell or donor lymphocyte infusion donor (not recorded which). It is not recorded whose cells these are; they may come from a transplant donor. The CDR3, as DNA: TGTGCCAGCAAATTTGGGACAAACCTTAACACTGAAGCTTTCTTT. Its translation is CASKFGTNLNTEAFF.